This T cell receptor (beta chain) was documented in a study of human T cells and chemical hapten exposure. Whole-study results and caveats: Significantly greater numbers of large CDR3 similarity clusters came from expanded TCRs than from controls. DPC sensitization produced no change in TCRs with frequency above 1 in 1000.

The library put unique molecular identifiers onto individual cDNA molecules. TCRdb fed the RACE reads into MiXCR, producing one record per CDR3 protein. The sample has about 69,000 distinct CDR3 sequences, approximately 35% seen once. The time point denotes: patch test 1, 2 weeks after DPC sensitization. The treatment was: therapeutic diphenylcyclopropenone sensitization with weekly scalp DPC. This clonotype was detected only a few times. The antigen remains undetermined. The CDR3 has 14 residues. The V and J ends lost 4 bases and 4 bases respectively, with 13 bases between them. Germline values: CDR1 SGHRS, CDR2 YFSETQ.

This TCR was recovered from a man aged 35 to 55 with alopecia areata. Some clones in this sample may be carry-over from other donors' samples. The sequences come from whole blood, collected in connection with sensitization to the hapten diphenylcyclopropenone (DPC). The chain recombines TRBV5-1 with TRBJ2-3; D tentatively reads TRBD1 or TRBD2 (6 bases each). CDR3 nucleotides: TGCGCCAGCAGCACGGGGGCGCTCTCAGATACGCAGTATTTT. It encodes CASSTGALSDTQYF.